This T cell receptor beta chain was obtained from a study of early T cells in non-severe SARS-CoV-2 infection. Across the whole study: Unsorted whole blood bulk RNA was sequenced, with unpaired chains. The study's findings and limits: Private and CD4 specificities were missed by VDJdb matching, which favored anti-spike CD8 responses.

Individual cDNA molecules received unique molecular identifiers. TCRdb analysed the 5' RACE reads with MiXCR anew, one entry per CDR3 protein. The sample records some 96,000 distinct CDR3 sequences, approximately 11% being singletons. The CDR3 is 14 amino acids. V lost 4 bases and J 3 bases, leaving 13 bases between the germline ends. Germline-derived CDR1 and CDR2 are SGHAT and FQNNGV. This clonotype was found a few times. Its specificity is unknown. The sample was whole blood, taken at baseline. This TCR was sampled from an adult who was a healthcare worker with PCR-confirmed SARS-CoV-2 infection or an uninfected control (not recorded which). This chain joins TRBV11-2 and TRBJ2-7; weak D call: TRBD1 (5 bases). CDR3: CASSSPSTDYEQYF. The CDR3 DNA reads as TGTGCCAGCAGCTCACCCTCGACAGACTACGAGCAGTACTTC.